This entry is about one TCR beta chain. The antigen is undetermined. TCRdb re-called the 5' RACE reads through MiXCR, storing one row per CDR3 protein. The profile shows some 440,000 distinct CDR3 sequences, roughly 25% of them singletons. This sample stems from a study of T-cell memory formation after mild COVID-19. In germline, CDR1 is DFQATT, CDR2 SNEGSKA (reference sequence). The V segment lost 1 base and the J segment 0 bases; nucleotides outside the gene matches: 4. The CDR3 runs 17 residues. General observations from the study: Within pre-infection memory, some responding clones were found, suggesting cross-reactive memory joined. Mostly located in CM and EM were contracting CD4+ clones, with contracting CD8+ clones located in EMRA.

The sequencing sample was made of PBMCs or a T cell subset sorted from them (not recorded which). The sequence was collected from an adult woman who had mild COVID-19 (a few samples of this study predate the infection). Cell type and time point are not known. The chain has TRBV20-1 and TRBJ2-4; 12 bases agree with TRBD2. The CDR3 protein is CSARGPSGGVAKNIQYF. CDR3 nucleotide sequence: TGCAGTGCTAGAGGTCCTAGCGGGGGGGTAGCCAAAAACATTCAGTACTTC.